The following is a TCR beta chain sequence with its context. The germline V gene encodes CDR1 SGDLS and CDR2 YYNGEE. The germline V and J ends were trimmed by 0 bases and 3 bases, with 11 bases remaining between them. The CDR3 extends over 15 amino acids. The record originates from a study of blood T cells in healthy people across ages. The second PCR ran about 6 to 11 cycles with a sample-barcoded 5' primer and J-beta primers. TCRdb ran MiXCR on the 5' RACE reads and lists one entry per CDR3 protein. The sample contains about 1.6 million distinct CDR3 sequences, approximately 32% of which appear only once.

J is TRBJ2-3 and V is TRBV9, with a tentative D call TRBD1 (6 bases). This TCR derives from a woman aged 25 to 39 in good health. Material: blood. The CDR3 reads CASSVELGATDTQYF. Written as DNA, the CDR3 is TGTGCCAGCAGCGTAGAGTTGGGGGCGACAGATACGCAGTATTTT.